This entry lists 16 T cell receptor beta chains sequenced from one sample in a study of vaccination effects on CD4 cells after COVID-19. The method was immunoSEQ multiplex PCR; TCRdb's version includes in-frame clones alone and lacks a portion of them. The profile shows 67,000 or so clones, about 80% of them singletons. What these receptors recognize is not known. Peptide-pool stimulation followed by sequencing identified expanded antigen-specific CD4+ clonotypes in the ViraFEST assay. An approximately 10-day culture period preceded the isolation of CD4+ T cells. The cohort was immunized with two doses of either the BNT162b2 or mRNA-1273 vaccine. The source was CD4+ T cells from PBMCs cultured with HCoV-229E spike peptides, collected after COVID-19 vaccination. All receptors come from a human donor who received a COVID-19 vaccine.

The chain joins TRBV18 to TRBJ2-5; no reliable D call. Germline CDR1 and CDR2: KGHSH and LQKENI. V lost 4 bases, J lost 2 bases, and 14 bases lay in between. CDR3 length: 15 residues. The CDR3 coding sequence is TGTGCCAGCTCACGGTCGGTGGACGGACAAGAGACCCAGTACTTC. As protein: CASSRSVDGQETQYF.

The chain employs TRBV24-1 and TRBJ1-6, with 7 bases fitting TRBD1. The CDR3 sequence is 19 residues long. Germline CDR1 KGHDR, CDR2 SFDVKD. Trimming cost V 1 base and J 9 bases; bases outside gene matches: 17. The CDR3 spells CATSDFGGWDSLFFSPLHF. CDR3 sequence (DNA): TGTGCCACCAGTGATTTCGGTGGCTGGGACAGTCTTTTCTTTTCACCCCTCCACTTT.

This clone was counted a few times. The V gene is TRBV3-1 (or the pseudogene TRBV3-2), the J gene TRBJ1-3; unclear D gene. The CDR3 contains 16 residues. V was cut by 3 bases and J by 4 bases, with 16 bases left in between. Germline CDR1 LGHDT, CDR2 YNNKEL (reference sequence). Written as DNA, the CDR3 is TGTGCCAGCAGCCAGGGCGCTACGATGGGAGGAAACACCATATATTTT. The encoded protein is CASSQGATMGGNTIYF.

This clone was seen more than once but under ten times. The chain joins TRBV28 to TRBJ1-2, with a weak D call TRBD1 (6 bases). The CDR3 totals 15 residues. Trimming pared 1 base from V and 4 bases from J, leaving 13 bases between. Germline V gene sequence: CDR1 MDHEN, CDR2 SYDVKM. CDR3 bases: TGTGCCAGCAGTTTATCCGTACAGGGTGGCTATGGCTACACCTTC. This encodes CASSLSVQGGYGYTF.

This clone was recorded once. The chain joins TRBV5-4 to TRBJ2-3; 13 bases fit TRBD2. The germline V gene has CDR1 SGHNT and CDR2 YYREEE (reference sequence). J gave up 3 bases and V 5 bases, and 3 bases lay outside the gene matches. CDR3 size: 15 residues. The CDR3 loop reads CASRLAGGRTDTQYF. The CDR3 DNA reads as TGTGCCAGCAGACTAGCGGGGGGGAGAACAGATACGCAGTATTTT.

The chain links TRBV5-6 to TRBJ2-7, with D perhaps being TRBD1 or TRBD2 (6 bases each). V lost 2 bases, J lost 5 bases, and 14 bases lay in between. Germline CDR1 is SGHDT and CDR2 is YYEEEE. The CDR3 loop spans 14 amino acids. The CDR3 sequence: CASSFWGARNEQYV. CDR3 in DNA: TGTGCCAGCAGCTTTTGGGGGGCGCGCAACGAGCAGTACGTC.

V is TRBV24-1 and J is TRBJ2-7; the D is unclear. The germline V and J ends were trimmed by 9 bases and 2 bases, with 16 bases remaining between them. Germline-derived CDR1 and CDR2 are KGHDR and SFDVKD. The CDR3 covers 14 residues. CDR3 region: CATRLYHPTYEQYV. The DNA of the CDR3 is TGTGCCACCCGCCTCTACCATCCGACCTACGAGCAGTACGTC.

This clone has a handful of counts. The rearrangement links TRBV5-1 to TRBJ2-1; no clear D gene. The germline CDR1 and CDR2 sequences are SGHRS and YFSETQ. The CDR3 has 15 amino acids. Between the trimmed V and J ends, which lost 6 bases and 0 bases, there was a span of 13 bases. Here the CDR3 reads CASTLADSSYNEQFF. The CDR3 DNA reads TGCGCCAGCACCTTAGCTGATAGCTCCTACAATGAGCAGTTCTTC.

This sequence joins TRBV12-3 or TRBV12-4 and TRBJ2-2, with no clear D. This CDR3 spans 13 amino acids. The V end lost 7 bases, the J end lost 5 bases, and 11 bases lay between the germline ends. The CDR3 sequence is CASTDWATGELFF. The CDR3 region has the DNA TGTGCCAGCACAGATTGGGCAACCGGGGAGCTGTTTTTT.

This rearrangement joins TRBV24-1 to TRBJ1-5; no clear D. From germline, CDR1 is KGHDR and CDR2 SFDVKD. The CDR3 totals 14 residues. The V end lost 0 bases, the J end lost 3 bases, and 5 bases lay between the germline ends. The CDR3 DNA follows: TGTGCCACCAGTGATTTGGGGTACAATCAGCCCCAGCATTTT. It is translated as CATSDLGYNQPQHF.

The J gene is TRBJ1-2, the V gene TRBV5-1; a possible D gene is TRBD1 (6 bases). From germline, CDR1 is SGHRS and CDR2 YFSETQ. The CDR3 consists of 13 residues. The V gene lost 4 bases and the J gene lost 5 bases, with 12 bases spanning the gap. The CDR3 is CASSAGVGYGYTF. The CDR3 DNA reads as TGCGCCAGCAGCGCAGGGGTTGGGTATGGCTACACCTTC.

The chain links TRBV15 to TRBJ1-2; D remains ambiguous. The germline V gene encodes CDR1 LNHNV and CDR2 YYDKDF (reference sequence). Trimming took 2 bases from V and 5 from J, leaving 15 bases between them. This CDR3 region has 15 residues. The CDR3: CATSRPPPGRYGYTF. DNA for the CDR3: TGTGCCACCAGCAGACCCCCCCCCGGCAGGTATGGCTACACCTTC.

The rearrangement links TRBV3-1 (or the pseudogene TRBV3-2) to TRBJ2-3, with 8 bases identical to TRBD2. Trimming at V came to 1 base and at J to 3 bases, leaving 9 bases not matched to a gene. CDR1 and CDR2 from the germline V gene are LGHDT and YNNKEL (reference sequence). There are 17 residues in the CDR3. CDR3 loop: CASSQGLLAGTTDTQYF. CDR3 nucleotide sequence: TGTGCCAGCAGCCAAGGACTATTAGCGGGGACGACAGATACGCAGTATTTT.

The chain uses TRBV2 and TRBJ1-5; no clear D. V gave up 8 bases and J gave up 2 bases, with 13 bases separating them. CDR1 and CDR2 (germline): SNHLY, FYNNEI. The CDR3 spans 14 residues. The CDR3: CASLGLMGNQPQHF. CDR3 DNA sequence: TGTGCCAGCCTCGGCCTGATGGGCAATCAGCCCCAGCATTTT.

The chain recombines TRBV30 with TRBJ2-7; D ambiguous. Trimming cost V 5 bases and J 2 bases, with 16 bases left between them. Germline CDR1 is GTSNPN and CDR2 is SVGIG (reference sequence). This CDR3 is built from 14 residues. CDR3 coding DNA: TGTGCCTGGGGAGTCGCAGGCGCCACCTACGAGCAGTACGTC. It is translated as CAWGVAGATYEQYV.

CDR3 nucleotides: TGTGCCAGCAGGGGGGGACAGGGGGCAGGAGATACGCAGTATTTT. Translation: CASRGGQGAGDTQYF. This chain uses TRBV2 with TRBJ2-3; 12 bases fit TRBD1. This CDR3 is 15 amino acids long. The J segment lost 5 bases and the V segment lost 6 bases, leaving 6 bases of the junction unmatched. Germline loops: CDR1 SNHLY, CDR2 FYNNEI.